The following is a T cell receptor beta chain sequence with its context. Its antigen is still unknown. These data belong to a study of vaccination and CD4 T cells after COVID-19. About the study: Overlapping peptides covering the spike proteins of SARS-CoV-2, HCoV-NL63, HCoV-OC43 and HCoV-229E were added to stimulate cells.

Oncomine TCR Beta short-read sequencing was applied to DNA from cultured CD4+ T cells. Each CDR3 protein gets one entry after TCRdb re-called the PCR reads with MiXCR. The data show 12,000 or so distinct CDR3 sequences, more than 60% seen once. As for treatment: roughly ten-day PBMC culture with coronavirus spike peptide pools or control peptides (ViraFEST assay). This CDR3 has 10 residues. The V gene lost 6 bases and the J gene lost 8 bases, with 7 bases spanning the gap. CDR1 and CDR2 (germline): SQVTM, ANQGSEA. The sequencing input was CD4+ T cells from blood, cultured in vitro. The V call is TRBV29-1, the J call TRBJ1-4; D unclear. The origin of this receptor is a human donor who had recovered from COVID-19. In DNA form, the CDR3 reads TGCAGCGTGTTAACCGAAAAACTGTTTTTT. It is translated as CSVLTEKLFF.